These T cell receptor beta chains were read from a single sample in a study of neurological immune-mediated disorders. TCRdb analysed the 5' RACE reads with MiXCR anew, one entry per CDR3 protein. The sample holds tens of thousands of distinct CDR3 sequences, approximately 2.8% seen once. The specimen sequenced was PBMCs. These receptors originate from a woman aged 45-59 years with multiple sclerosis. Both conserved end residues are part of each CDR3. The D gene is left open where the match is weak. Size is stated for part of the rows, as once, few or many counts, or as a class when the clone is expanded.

j_call: TRBJ1-5; v_call: TRBV10-3; clone_size: many; d_call: -; cdr3_nt: TGTGCCATCAGTGACGGGGGGCGAGGCAATCAGCCCCAGCATTTT; cdr3_aa: CAISDGGRGNQPQHF
j_call: TRBJ2-2; v_call: TRBV27; clone_size: many; d_call: -; cdr3_nt: TGTGCCAGCAGGAAGGGTGGATGGACCGGGGAGCTGTTTTTT; cdr3_aa: CASRKGGWTGELFF
j_call: TRBJ1-3; v_call: TRBV6-6; clone_size: many; d_call: -; cdr3_nt: TGTGCCAGCAGGCCTACCTCGACCCTCACTGGAAACACCATATATTTT; cdr3_aa: CASRPTSTLTGNTIYF
j_call: TRBJ2-7; v_call: TRBV6-6; clone_size: many; d_call: -; cdr3_nt: TGTGCCAGCAGCCGAGGCGGGGAAGTCGAGCAGTACTTC; cdr3_aa: CASSRGGEVEQYF
j_call: TRBJ2-1; v_call: TRBV5-1; clone_size: many; d_call: -; cdr3_nt: TGCGCCAGCAGCTGGGGGCCCGGTTCCTACAATGAGCAGTTCTTC; cdr3_aa: CASSWGPGSYNEQFF
j_call: TRBJ2-2; v_call: TRBV7-2; clone_size: many; d_call: -; cdr3_nt: TGTGCCAGCAGCTTAGCGGGGACTTTGGGAGAGGCCGGGGAGCTGTTTTTT; cdr3_aa: CASSLAGTLGEAGELFF
j_call: TRBJ2-7; v_call: TRBV10-3; clone_size: many; d_call: -; cdr3_nt: TGTGCCATCAGTGATAGGGGGAACGATGGGTACGAGCAGTACTTC; cdr3_aa: CAISDRGNDGYEQYF
j_call: TRBJ2-1; v_call: TRBV20-1; clone_size: medium-sized; d_call: TRBD2; cdr3_nt: TGCAGTGCTGGGGGAGGGAATAGCGGGAGAAATGAGCAGTTCTTC; cdr3_aa: CSAGGGNSGRNEQFF
j_call: TRBJ1-3; v_call: TRBV5-1; clone_size: -; d_call: -; cdr3_nt: TGCGCCATCAACTTGGGTCCGAGCTCTGGAAACACCATATATTTT; cdr3_aa: CAINLGPSSGNTIYF
j_call: TRBJ2-1; v_call: TRBV7-3; clone_size: many; d_call: -; cdr3_nt: TGTGCCAGCAGCTTAAATCTGAAGCAGTCGGGAAATGAGCAGTTCTTC; cdr3_aa: CASSLNLKQSGNEQFF
j_call: TRBJ1-1; v_call: TRBV5-1; clone_size: many; d_call: -; cdr3_nt: TGCGCCAGCAGCTTGGCTAGGGTGAACACTGAAGCTTTCTTT; cdr3_aa: CASSLARVNTEAFF
j_call: TRBJ2-2; v_call: TRBV20-1; clone_size: many; d_call: -; cdr3_nt: TGCAGTGGAGGGGGGGAGTCGGCGGCCGGGGAGCTGTTTTTT; cdr3_aa: CSGGGESAAGELFF
j_call: TRBJ2-7; v_call: TRBV5-1; clone_size: many; d_call: -; cdr3_nt: TGCGCCAGCATGGACAGCTCCTACGAGCAGTACTTC; cdr3_aa: CASMDSSYEQYF
j_call: TRBJ2-7; v_call: TRBV2; clone_size: many; d_call: TRBD2; cdr3_nt: TGTGCCAGCCTTCCGGGACTAGCGAAATACGAGCAGTACTTC; cdr3_aa: CASLPGLAKYEQYF
j_call: TRBJ2-7; v_call: TRBV10-3; clone_size: many; d_call: TRBD1; cdr3_nt: TGTGCCATCACGGCAGGGGGAAAGGGGTACGAGCAGTACTTC; cdr3_aa: CAITAGGKGYEQYF
j_call: TRBJ1-1; v_call: TRBV12-3/TRBV12-4; clone_size: many; d_call: -; cdr3_nt: TGTGCCAGCAGTTTCTTGGACATTAGAAAGGAGACTGAAGCTTTCTTT; cdr3_aa: CASSFLDIRKETEAFF
j_call: TRBJ2-3; v_call: TRBV5-1; clone_size: many; d_call: -; cdr3_nt: TGCGCCAGCAGCTTGGAGGGCCCGACAGATACGCAGTATTTT; cdr3_aa: CASSLEGPTDTQYF
j_call: TRBJ2-1; v_call: TRBV28; clone_size: many; d_call: -; cdr3_nt: TGTGCCAGCAGACAAGATACAACAACCCGGAATGAGCAGTTCTTC; cdr3_aa: CASRQDTTTRNEQFF
j_call: TRBJ2-1; v_call: TRBV7-9; clone_size: many; d_call: TRBD2; cdr3_nt: TGTGCCAGCAGCTCCGGGACTAGCGGGACCTACAATGAGCAGTTCTTC; cdr3_aa: CASSSGTSGTYNEQFF
j_call: TRBJ1-3; v_call: TRBV29-1; clone_size: -; d_call: -; cdr3_nt: TGCAGCGTTGAAGACGGGACAACTGGAAAAAACATATATTTT; cdr3_aa: CSVEDGTTGKNIYF
j_call: TRBJ2-7; v_call: TRBV2; clone_size: many; d_call: -; cdr3_nt: TGTGCCAGCAGTATCGAGGGAGGAGGCGAAAACGAGCAGTACTTC; cdr3_aa: CASSIEGGGENEQYF
j_call: TRBJ2-2; v_call: TRBV11-2; clone_size: many; d_call: TRBD1; cdr3_nt: TGTGCCAGCAGCTTAGCGGGACAGGAGTTAACCGGGGAGCTGTTTTTT; cdr3_aa: CASSLAGQELTGELFF
j_call: TRBJ1-1; v_call: TRBV5-1; clone_size: many; d_call: TRBD1; cdr3_nt: TGCGCCAGCAGAACCGCAGGGGGTCGGAACACTGAAGCTTTCTTT; cdr3_aa: CASRTAGGRNTEAFF
j_call: TRBJ1-5; v_call: TRBV12-3/TRBV12-4; clone_size: many; d_call: TRBD1; cdr3_nt: TGTGCCAGCAGTTTCCTGGCAGGGGGCAGGGGCAATCAGCCCCAGCATTTT; cdr3_aa: CASSFLAGGRGNQPQHF
j_call: TRBJ2-1; v_call: TRBV7-3; clone_size: many; d_call: -; cdr3_nt: TGTGCCAGCAGCTTGGTTGCGCTTAGCTCCTACAATGAGCAGTTCTTC; cdr3_aa: CASSLVALSSYNEQFF
j_call: TRBJ2-1; v_call: TRBV20-1; clone_size: many; d_call: TRBD2; cdr3_nt: TGCAGTGCTAGAGATCTAGGCGGGAGTTCCTACAATGAGCAGTTCTTC; cdr3_aa: CSARDLGGSSYNEQFF
j_call: TRBJ2-6; v_call: TRBV12-3/TRBV12-4; clone_size: many; d_call: -; cdr3_nt: TGTGCCAGCAGTTTACCTCAAGGGCCCTCTGGGGCCAACGTCCTGACTTTC; cdr3_aa: CASSLPQGPSGANVLTF
j_call: TRBJ2-2; v_call: TRBV6-4; clone_size: many; d_call: TRBD2; cdr3_nt: TGTGCCAGCACTCGGGAGGCGGGAGGCACCGGGGAGCTGTTTTTT; cdr3_aa: CASTREAGGTGELFF